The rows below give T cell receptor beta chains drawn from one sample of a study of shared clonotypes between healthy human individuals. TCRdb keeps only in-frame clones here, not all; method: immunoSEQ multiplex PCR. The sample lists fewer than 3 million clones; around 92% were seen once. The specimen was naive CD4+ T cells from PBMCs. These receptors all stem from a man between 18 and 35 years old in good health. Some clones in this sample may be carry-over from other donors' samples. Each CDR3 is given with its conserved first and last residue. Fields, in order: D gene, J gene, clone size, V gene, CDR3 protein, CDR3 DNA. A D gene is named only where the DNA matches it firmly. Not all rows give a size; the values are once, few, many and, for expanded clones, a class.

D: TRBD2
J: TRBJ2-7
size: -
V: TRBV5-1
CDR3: CASSLPLPTSGVGLEQYF
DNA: TGCGCCAGCAGCCTACCCCTACCGACTAGCGGGGTAGGGTTGGAGCAGTACTTC

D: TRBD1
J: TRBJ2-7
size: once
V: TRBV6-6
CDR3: CASHRGEAYEQYF
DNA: TGTGCCAGCCACAGGGGGGAGGCCTACGAGCAGTACTTC

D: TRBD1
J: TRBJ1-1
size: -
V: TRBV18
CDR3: CASSPRNSGQGRGDTEAFF
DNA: TGTGCCAGCTCACCGCGGAATTCGGGACAGGGCCGAGGGGACACTGAAGCTTTCTTT

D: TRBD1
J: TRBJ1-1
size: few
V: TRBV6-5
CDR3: CASRRDRGSAFF
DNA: TGTGCCAGCAGAAGGGACAGGGGTTCTGCTTTCTTT

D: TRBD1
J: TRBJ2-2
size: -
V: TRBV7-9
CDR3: CASRTGSYDHANTGELFF
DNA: TGTGCCAGCAGGACAGGGTCGTACGACCACGCGAACACCGGGGAGCTGTTTTTT

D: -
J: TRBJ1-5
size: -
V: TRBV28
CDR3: CASRYEGRLNQPQHF
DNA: TGTGCCAGCAGGTATGAGGGACGGCTCAATCAGCCCCAGCATTTT

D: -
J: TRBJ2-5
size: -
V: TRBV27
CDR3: CASSSLLKETQYF
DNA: TGTGCCAGCAGTTCACTACTTAAAGAGACCCAGTACTTC

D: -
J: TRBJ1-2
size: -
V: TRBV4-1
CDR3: CASSQPTRGVGGYTF
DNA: TGCGCCAGCAGCCAACCAACACGGGGGGTGGGTGGCTACACCTTC

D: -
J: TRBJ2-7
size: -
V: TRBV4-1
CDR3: CASSQLPDYEQYF
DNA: TGCGCCAGCAGCCAGTTGCCAGACTACGAGCAGTACTTC

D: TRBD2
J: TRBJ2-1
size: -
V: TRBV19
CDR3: CASSIALAGVSYEQFF
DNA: TGTGCCAGTAGTATAGCCCTAGCGGGAGTGAGTTATGAGCAGTTCTTC

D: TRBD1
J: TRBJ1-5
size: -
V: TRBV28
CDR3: CASSLLGQGGPPQHF
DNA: TGTGCCAGCAGTTTATTGGGACAGGGTGGCCCGCCCCAGCATTTT

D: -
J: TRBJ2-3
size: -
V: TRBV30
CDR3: CAWSVTNTDTQYF
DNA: TGTGCCTGGAGTGTAACCAACACAGATACGCAGTATTTT

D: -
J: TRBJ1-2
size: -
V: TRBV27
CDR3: CASSLSETGGYTF
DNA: TGTGCCAGCAGTTTATCAGAGACTGGTGGCTACACCTTC

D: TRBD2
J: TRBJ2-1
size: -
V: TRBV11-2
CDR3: CASSLLAGEPDEQFF
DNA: TGTGCCAGCAGCCTTCTAGCGGGGGAACCCGATGAGCAGTTCTTC

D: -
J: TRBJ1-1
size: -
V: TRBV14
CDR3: CASSPFRGTEAFF
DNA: TGTGCCAGCAGCCCTTTCCGGGGAACTGAAGCTTTCTTT

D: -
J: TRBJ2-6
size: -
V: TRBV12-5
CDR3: CASGLEEGPSGANVLTF
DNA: TGTGCTAGTGGTTTGGAGGAGGGCCCCTCTGGGGCCAACGTCCTGACTTTC

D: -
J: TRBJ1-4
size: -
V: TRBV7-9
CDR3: CAATGGANEKLFF
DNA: TGTGCCGCAACCGGAGGGGCAAATGAAAAACTGTTTTTT

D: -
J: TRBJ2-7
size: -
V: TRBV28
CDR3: CASLKGANEQYF
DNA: TGTGCCAGCCTGAAGGGAGCGAACGAGCAGTACTTC

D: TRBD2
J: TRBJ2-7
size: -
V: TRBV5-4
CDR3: CASSSTSGRIYEQYF
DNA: TGTGCCAGCAGCTCGACCAGCGGGAGAATATACGAGCAGTACTTC

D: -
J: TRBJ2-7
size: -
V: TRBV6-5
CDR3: CASSYSPSLAEQYF
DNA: TGTGCCAGCAGTTACTCTCCTAGCCTTGCAGAGCAGTACTTC

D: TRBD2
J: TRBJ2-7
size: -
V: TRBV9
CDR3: CASSPGLAGGDEQYF
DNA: TGTGCCAGCAGCCCGGGACTAGCGGGAGGGGACGAGCAGTACTTC

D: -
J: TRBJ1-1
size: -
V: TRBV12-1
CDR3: CASSSLARGGLNTEAFF
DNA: TGTGCCAGCAGCTCCCTAGCACGAGGGGGGTTGAACACTGAAGCTTTCTTT

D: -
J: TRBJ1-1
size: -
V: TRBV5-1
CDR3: CASSLQENTEAFF
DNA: TGCGCCAGCAGCTTGCAGGAGAACACTGAAGCTTTCTTT

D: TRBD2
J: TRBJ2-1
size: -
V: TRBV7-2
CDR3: CASSSGLVRPQFF
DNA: TGTGCCAGCAGCTCGGGACTAGTCAGACCCCAGTTCTTC

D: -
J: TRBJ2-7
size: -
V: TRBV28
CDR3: CASSLVGENEQYF
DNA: TGTGCCAGCAGTTTAGTGGGGGAAAACGAGCAGTACTTC

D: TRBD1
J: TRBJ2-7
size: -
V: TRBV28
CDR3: CASSSGQDYEQYF
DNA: TGTGCCAGCAGTTCGGGACAGGACTACGAGCAGTACTTC

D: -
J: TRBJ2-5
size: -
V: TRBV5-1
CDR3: CASSLEGVGETQYF
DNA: TGCGCCAGCAGCTTAGAGGGGGTGGGAGAGACCCAGTACTTC

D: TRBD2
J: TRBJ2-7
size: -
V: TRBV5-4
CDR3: CASSLAPGTSGSEQYF
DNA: TGTGCCAGCAGCTTGGCCCCCGGGACTAGCGGGAGCGAGCAGTACTTC

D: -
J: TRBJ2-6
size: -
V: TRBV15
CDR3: CATSPFGANVLTF
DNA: TGTGCCACCTCCCCGTTCGGGGCCAACGTCCTGACTTTC

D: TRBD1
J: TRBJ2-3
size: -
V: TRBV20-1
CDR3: CSATGTEQYF
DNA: TGCAGTGCTACTGGGACAGAGCAGTATTTT

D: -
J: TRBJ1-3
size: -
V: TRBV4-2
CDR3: CASSGGTDSGNTIYF
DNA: TGTGCCAGCAGCGGAGGGACGGACTCTGGAAACACCATATATTTT

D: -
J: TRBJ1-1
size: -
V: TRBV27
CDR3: CASMYRTGSTEAFF
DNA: TGTGCCAGCATGTATCGGACCGGTAGCACTGAAGCTTTCTTT

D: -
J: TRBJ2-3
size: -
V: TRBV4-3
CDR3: CASSQGEQGTRNTQYF
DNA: TGCGCCAGCAGCCAGGGGGAACAGGGAACCAGGAATACGCAGTATTTT

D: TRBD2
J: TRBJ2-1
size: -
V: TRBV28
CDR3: CASSLSQRDSRGEQFF
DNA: TGTGCCAGCAGTTTATCTCAGCGGGACTCCCGAGGTGAGCAGTTCTTC

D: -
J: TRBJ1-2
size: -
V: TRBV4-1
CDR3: CASSLGASRAQYGYTF
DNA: TGCGCCAGCAGCCTAGGGGCCAGTAGAGCGCAATATGGCTACACCTTC